These 11 T cell receptor beta chains came from one sample sequenced in a study of beta chain features in type 1 diabetes. No antigen has been assigned to these receptors. Study-wide results and limits: Moderate yet significant TCRB CDR3 shortening was seen in Type 1 diabetes patients in all four CD4+ subsets.

The isolated RNA, all of it, was reverse transcribed, so expressed TCRB transcripts were what got sequenced. The protocol was immunoSEQ multiplex PCR, while the TCRdb copy is restricted to in-frame clones and leaves out a portion. The data contain 600,000 to 700,000 clones, roughly an eighth of them seen just once; the ten biggest clones take up approximately 0.022%. Source material: naive CD4+ T cells from blood. The receptors were gathered from a man between 18 and 29 years old with type 1 diabetes.

The chain joins TRBV28 to TRBJ1-4, with no clear D. The germline V gene has CDR1 MDHEN and CDR2 SYDVKM. The CDR3 loop spans 11 amino acids. V dropped 6 bases and J dropped 6 bases, with 5 bases sitting between them. The CDR3 DNA follows: TGTGCCAGCAGGCGGCATGAAAAACTGTTTTTT. Residues: CASRRHEKLFF.

The chain is built from TRBV28 and TRBJ2-3; 12 bases line up with TRBD1. The junction had 3 bases not matched to a gene; V was cut back by 3 bases and J by 5 bases. The germline CDR1 and CDR2 sequences are MDHEN and SYDVKM. This CDR3 is built from 15 residues. CDR3 DNA: TGTGCCAGCAGTTTGGGACAGGGGGCGCAAGATACGCAGTATTTT. Protein sequence: CASSLGQGAQDTQYF.

V and J are TRBV19 and TRBJ1-1, with unresolved D. CDR3 length: 15 residues. Germline CDR1 and CDR2: LNHDA and SQIVND (reference sequence). The germline V and J ends were trimmed by 5 bases and 0 bases, with 13 bases remaining between them. The DNA of the CDR3 is TGTGCCAGTAGTTCCGGACCGGGAATGAACACTGAAGCTTTCTTT. It specifies CASSSGPGMNTEAFF.

The chain recombines TRBV2 with TRBJ1-1; D uncertain. Germline V gene sequence: CDR1 SNHLY, CDR2 FYNNEI. Trimming pared 7 bases from V and 2 bases from J, leaving 5 bases between. The CDR3 contains 11 residues. The CDR3 DNA follows: TGTGCCAGCATCGAAAACACTGAAGCTTTCTTT. Translating it yields CASIENTEAFF. The variable domain in full, completed from reference TRBV2 and TRBJ1-1, reads EPEVTQTPSHQVTQMGQEVILRCVPISNHLYFYWYRQILGQKVEFLVSFYNNEISEKSEIFDDQFSVERPDGSNFTLKIRSTKLEDSAMYFCASIENTEAFFGQGTRLTVV.

V usage is TRBV18 and J usage is TRBJ2-7; D gene uncertain. V was cut by 2 bases and J by 7 bases, with 9 bases left in between. The CDR3 spans 12 residues. Germline V lookup: CDR1 KGHSH, CDR2 LQKENI. The CDR3 loop reads CASSPVPPEQYF. In DNA, the CDR3 is TGTGCCAGCTCACCAGTCCCGCCGGAGCAGTACTTC.

The genes are TRBV10-1 and TRBJ1-6; D call uncertain. This CDR3 region has 14 residues. V lost 3 bases and J 3 bases, leaving 6 bases between the germline ends. Germline CDR1 WNHNN, CDR2 SYGVQD (reference sequence). The CDR3 DNA follows: TGCGCCAGCAGTGAACAGCTCTATAATTCACCCCTCCACTTT. Residues: CASSEQLYNSPLHF.

This sequence joins TRBV2 and TRBJ2-2; possibly TRBD2 for D (6 bases). The V end was cut by 4 bases, the J end by 6 bases, with 12 bases between. Germline V CDR1 and CDR2: SNHLY, FYNNEI. CDR3 length: 14 residues. The CDR3 DNA reads as TGTGCCAGCAGTGTAGGCGGAGGGTCCGGGGAGCTGTTTTTT. It specifies CASSVGGGSGELFF.

This clone appeared a few times. V and J are TRBV30 and TRBJ2-1; 10 bases align to TRBD1. The CDR3 spans 16 residues. J gave up 6 bases and V 2 bases, and 10 bases lay outside the gene matches. Germline CDR1 and CDR2: GTSNPN and SVGIG (reference sequence). The CDR3: CAWSSPGQGRGNEQFF. The CDR3 coding sequence is TGTGCCTGGAGTTCACCGGGACAGGGGCGCGGCAATGAGCAGTTCTTC.

This chain uses TRBV29-1 with TRBJ1-2; D gene uncertain. The CDR3 has 13 residues. Trimming stripped 3 bases from V and 4 bases from J, with 12 bases between. Germline CDR1 reads SQVTM; CDR2 reads ANQGSEA. The CDR3, as DNA: TGCAGCGTTGATGCGGGTTCTAGCTATGGCTACACCTTC. Translating gives CSVDAGSSYGYTF. The variable domain in full, with the rest retrieved from reference TRBV29-1 and TRBJ1-2, is SAVISQKPSRDICQRGTSLTIQCQVDSQVTMMFWYRQQPGQSLTLIATANQGSEATYESGFVIDKFPISRPNLTFSTLTVSNMSPEDSSIYLCSVDAGSSYGYTFGSGTRLTVV.

The V call is TRBV27, the J call TRBJ1-2; D perhaps matches TRBD1 (6 bases). With 2 bases removed from V and 8 bases from J, the gap between germline ends came to 12 bases. CDR1 and CDR2 (germline): MNHEY, SMNVEV (reference sequence). The CDR3 consists of 13 residues. The CDR3 here is CASSLRPQGGYTF. The CDR3 DNA reads TGTGCCAGCAGTTTACGGCCCCAGGGGGGCTACACCTTC.

This clone was seen a handful of times. The rearrangement uses TRBV18 and TRBJ1-6; maybe TRBD1 (5 bases). Between the trimmed V and J ends, which lost 2 bases and 7 bases, there was a span of 18 bases. Germline CDR1 and CDR2: KGHSH and LQKENI. This CDR3 has 17 amino acids. The CDR3 DNA reads TGTGCCAGCTCACCATACGAAACAGGTAGTGGGAATTCACCCCTCCACTTT. Translating gives CASSPYETGSGNSPLHF.